The source of this TCR beta chain is a study of T-cell memory formation after mild COVID-19. Germline V gene lookup returns CDR1 SGHTA and CDR2 FQGNSA. Deletions cut 4 bases from V and 7 bases from J, with 17 bases between. The CDR3 extends over 16 amino acids. In its sample, this clonotype was seen a few times. TCRdb itself ran the 5' RACE reads through MiXCR, one entry per CDR3 protein. The data contain about 320,000 distinct CDR3 sequences, around an eighth of them seen just once; the ten biggest clones take up under 25%. The sequence came from a young man who had mild COVID-19 (a few samples of this study predate the infection). Cell type and time point are not known. The sequenced sample was PBMCs or a T cell subset sorted from them (not recorded which). The V and J genes are TRBV7-2 and TRBJ1-6; a possible D gene is TRBD1 (5 bases). CDR3 in DNA: TGTGCCAGCAGCTCCGACGAGGGGTTAGGAAATTCACCCCTCCACTTT. Its translation: CASSSDEGLGNSPLHF.